Listed here are 7 T cell receptor beta chains from one sample, sequenced in a study of T cells of healthy individuals. TCRdb ran MiXCR on the 5' RACE reads and lists one entry per CDR3 protein. The table has under 70,000 distinct CDR3 sequences, roughly 15% seen once. All receptors derive from a human donor in good health.

This clonotype has only a few counts. The gene calls are TRBV10-3 and TRBJ2-2, with TRBD1 matching 9 bases. This CDR3 is built from 14 residues. The germline V gene has CDR1 ENHRY and CDR2 SYGVKD. Losses at the gene ends were 5 bases for V and 7 bases for J; bases not matched to a gene: 5. In DNA form, the CDR3 reads TGTGCCATCAGTAGGACAGGGGACAACGGGGAGCTGTTTTTT. Translated, it gives CAISRTGDNGELFF.

The V call is TRBV5-5, the J call TRBJ2-1, with TRBD2 matching 13 bases. The closer fit of TRBJ2-7 to the DNA end suggests the J call may be wrong. The CDR3 has 16 residues. Germline V CDR1 and CDR2: SGHKS, YYEKEE (reference sequence). The CDR3: CASSPRTSGGNNEQYF. The CDR3, as DNA: TGTGCCAGCAGCCCCCGGACTAGCGGGGGTAACAATGAGCAGTACTTC.

The rearrangement uses TRBV12-3 or TRBV12-4 and TRBJ1-5; 7 bases line up with TRBD1. This CDR3 spans 14 amino acids. Unmatched junction bases numbered 8, after V lost 4 bases and J lost 8 bases. The chain's CDR3 is CASSSGQPSKPQHF. The CDR3 bases are TGTGCCAGCAGTTCGGGACAGCCCTCCAAGCCCCAGCATTTT.

At least ten counts were recorded for this clonotype. The J gene is TRBJ2-7, the V gene TRBV12-3 or TRBV12-4; TRBD1 agrees at 8 bases. The CDR3 sequence is 14 residues long. J gave up 2 bases and V 3 bases, and 3 bases lay outside the gene matches. The CDR3: CASSLAGGPYEQYF. In DNA, the CDR3 is TGTGCCAGCAGTTTGGCAGGGGGCCCCTACGAGCAGTACTTC.

This clonotype was recorded many times. The chain combines TRBV11-2 with TRBJ1-1; the D is unclear. Germline V gene lookup returns CDR1 SGHAT and CDR2 FQNNGV. V was pared by 5 bases and J by 1 base, with 8 bases between. The CDR3 runs 13 residues. The CDR3 DNA follows: TGTGCCAGCAGCCCAGAGTGGAACACTGAAGCTTTCTTT. It is translated as CASSPEWNTEAFF.

The sample holds a few counts of this clonotype. This chain uses TRBV5-1 with TRBJ2-7; 13 bases fit TRBD2. The CDR3 runs 14 residues. The V segment lost 2 bases and the J segment 6 bases; nucleotides outside the gene matches: 2. CDR1 is SGHRS and CDR2 is YFSETQ in the germline V gene. The CDR3 DNA follows: TGCGCCAGCAGCTTTGGGACTAGCGGGGCCGAGCAGTACTTC. Amino acids: CASSFGTSGAEQYF.

This clonotype was seen ten or more times. The rearrangement joins TRBV30 to TRBJ1-2, with D perhaps TRBD1 (5 bases). The length of the CDR3 is 15 residues. Germline V gives CDR1 GTSNPN, CDR2 SVGIG (reference sequence). The germline V and J ends were trimmed by 1 base and 3 bases, with 15 bases remaining between them. In DNA form, the CDR3 reads TGTGCCTGGAGTGAAGGGGACCCCGAGTACTATGGCTACACCTTC. Amino acids: CAWSEGDPEYYGYTF.